One sample yielded the 30 T cell receptor beta chains listed below, sequenced in a study of T cell responses to AZD1222 COVID-19 vaccine. Clones were sequenced by immunoSEQ multiplex PCR, and TCRdb holds only the in-frame ones, with some missing. The repertoire holds about 93,000 clones, with roughly 90% as singletons. Sample: peripheral blood, taken on day 0 of MenACWY control vaccination. These receptors were taken from an adult in good health.

The genes are TRBV3-1 (or the pseudogene TRBV3-2) and TRBJ1-4; 9 bases line up with TRBD1. CDR1 and CDR2 from the germline V gene are LGHDT and YNNKEL (reference sequence). The CDR3 loop spans 18 amino acids. Germline trimming cut 1 base from V and 3 bases from J; bases unmatched to any gene: 9. The CDR3: CASSQVGQGKVANEKLFF. The DNA of the CDR3 is TGTGCCAGCAGCCAAGTGGGACAGGGTAAAGTAGCTAATGAAAAACTGTTTTTT.

This clone was seen just once. V is TRBV3-1 (or the pseudogene TRBV3-2) and J is TRBJ2-1; no clear D gene. The V gene's germline CDR1 is LGHDT and CDR2 YNNKEL (reference sequence). V was cut by 0 bases and J by 0 bases, with 9 bases left in between. This CDR3 region has 16 residues. CDR3 nucleotides: TGTGCCAGCAGCCAAGAGGTGTTAAGCTCCTACAATGAGCAGTTCTTC. Residues: CASSQEVLSSYNEQFF.

This clone was picked up one time. The rearrangement joins TRBV5-1 to TRBJ2-5, with D unclear. The length of the CDR3 is 11 residues. The V end was cut by 4 bases, the J end by 2 bases, with 3 bases between. CDR1 and CDR2 from the germline V gene are SGHRS and YFSETQ. CDR3 in amino acids: CASSQQETQYF. CDR3 bases: TGCGCCAGCAGCCAACAAGAGACCCAGTACTTC.

The rearrangement uses TRBV2 and TRBJ2-1, with unresolved D. The CDR3 sequence is 11 residues long. Germline V lookup: CDR1 SNHLY, CDR2 FYNNEI. V lost 7 bases, J lost 8 bases, and 9 bases lay in between. As DNA, the CDR3 is TGTGCCAGCAATGGCCTGGATGAGCAGTTCTTC. Translating gives CASNGLDEQFF.

This chain connects TRBV30 to TRBJ2-7, with D unresolved. The CDR3 is 13 amino acids. The V and J ends lost 1 base and 1 base respectively, with 8 bases between them. CDR1 is GTSNPN, CDR2 SVGIG, per germline (reference sequence). This CDR3 is CAWSGRNSYEQYF. The CDR3 DNA sequence: TGTGCCTGGAGTGGGCGGAATTCCTACGAGCAGTACTTC.

V is TRBV21-1 and J is TRBJ1-5; the table's D call of TRBD1 was not tested on the DNA. TRBV21-1 is termed a pseudogene. This CDR3 contains 17 residues. CDR3 sequence: CASSKPMRRGQRQPQHF. CDR3 coding DNA: TGTGCCAGCAGCAAACCAATGCGAAGGGGGCAAAGACAGCCCCAGCATTTT.

Remarks on this clone: This sample includes further DNA sequences coding for the same CDR3. The chain recombines TRBV7-2 with TRBJ2-1; D possibly corresponds to TRBD1 (6 bases). Trimming removed 1 base from V and 0 bases from J, with 7 bases in between. CDR3 length equals 15 residues. Germline lookup yields CDR1 SGHTA and CDR2 FQGNSA. CDR3 nucleotides: TGTGCCAGCAGCTTAGGAGGGGGCTCCTACAATGAGCAGTTCTTC. This sequence encodes CASSLGGGSYNEQFF. The complete variable domain, with remaining parts taken from reference TRBV7-2 and TRBJ2-1, reads GAGVSQSPSNKVTEKGKDVELRCDPISGHTALYWYRQSLGQGLEFLIYFQGNSAPDKSGLPSDRFSAERTGGSVSTLTIQRTQQEDSAVYLCASSLGGGSYNEQFFGPGTRLTVL.

The chain recombines TRBV5-4 with TRBJ2-2; tentatively, D is TRBD1 (6 bases). V was trimmed by 0 bases and J by 4 bases, leaving 19 bases between them. This CDR3 is built from 18 residues. Per the germline V gene, CDR1 is SGHNT and CDR2 is YYREEE (reference sequence). This chain's CDR3 is CASSLGASPGAGTGELFF. CDR3 nucleotide sequence: TGTGCCAGCAGCTTGGGGGCGTCCCCAGGGGCGGGCACCGGGGAGCTGTTTTTT.

The chain links TRBV10-3 to TRBJ2-2; 8 positions agree with TRBD2. J gave up 2 bases and V 7 bases, and 6 bases lay outside the gene matches. The CDR3 spans 15 residues. In germline, CDR1 is ENHRY, CDR2 SYGVKD. CDR3 bases: TGTGCCATCAATCGGCGGGGGGAAAACACCGGGGAGCTGTTTTTT. Its translation: CAINRRGENTGELFF.

The gene calls are TRBV10-3 and TRBJ2-2; the D gene is possibly TRBD2 (6 bases). The V end was cut by 5 bases, the J end by 4 bases, with 17 bases between. Germline-derived CDR1 and CDR2 are ENHRY and SYGVKD. This CDR3 comprises 16 residues. The DNA for the CDR3 is TGTGCCATCAGTCCTAGCGTACCGACGTCCACCGGGGAGCTGTTTTTT. It is translated as CAISPSVPTSTGELFF.

This clone was counted once. The rearrangement links TRBV2 to TRBJ2-7; D unresolved. Looked up from germline, CDR1 is SNHLY and CDR2 is FYNNEI. Trimming took off 4 bases at V and 3 bases at J, with 19 bases between the two ends. The CDR3 totals 16 residues. The CDR3 DNA sequence: TGTGCCAGCAGTGTTAGGGCCCCCCCCACAAACTACGAGCAGTACTTC. Its protein product is CASSVRAPPTNYEQYF.

The chain combines TRBV28 with TRBJ2-1; no clear D gene. The germline gives CDR1 MDHEN, CDR2 SYDVKM. This CDR3 is built from 13 residues. The V gene lost 7 bases and the J gene lost 4 bases, with 11 bases spanning the gap. CDR3 in amino acids: CASTPPGYNEQFF. The CDR3 DNA follows: TGTGCCAGCACCCCCCCCGGGTACAATGAGCAGTTCTTC.

The chain uses TRBV7-9 and TRBJ1-4; D gene uncertain. V lost 1 base to trimming and J lost 6 bases, with 12 bases between them. The CDR3 sequence is 15 residues long. Germline values: CDR1 SEHNR, CDR2 FQNEAQ (reference sequence). This chain's CDR3 is CASSLVPSPHEKLFF. The CDR3 coding sequence is TGTGCCAGCAGCTTAGTACCCTCGCCCCATGAAAAACTGTTTTTT.

The chain carries TRBV2 and TRBJ1-2; no clear D. V was cut by 6 bases and J by 2 bases, with 10 bases left in between. The CDR3 is 13 residues long. Germline V CDR1 and CDR2: SNHLY, FYNNEI. CDR3: CASRGQTNYGYTF. The CDR3 nucleotides are TGTGCCAGCAGAGGCCAGACGAACTATGGCTACACCTTC.

The rearrangement links TRBV27 to TRBJ2-3; D unclear. This CDR3 has 15 residues. Germline V gene sequence: CDR1 MNHEY, CDR2 SMNVEV (reference sequence). V dropped 2 bases and J dropped 1 base, with 10 bases sitting between them. The CDR3 spells CASSLGSRGTDTQYF. DNA for the CDR3: TGTGCCAGCAGTTTAGGTAGCCGGGGCACAGATACGCAGTATTTT.

V is TRBV6-5 and J is TRBJ1-6; no firm D call. V was clipped by 5 bases and J by 2 bases, with 7 bases between them. Per the germline V gene, CDR1 is MNHEY and CDR2 is SVGAGI. CDR3 length: 14 amino acids. CDR3 bases: TGTGCCAGCAGTCTAAGAGCCTATAATTCACCCCTCCACTTT. This encodes CASSLRAYNSPLHF.

The count of this clone is one. This rearrangement joins TRBV7-9 to TRBJ1-2, with TRBD1 identical over 9 bases. The germline V gene has CDR1 SEHNR and CDR2 FQNEAQ (reference sequence). The CDR3 is 15 amino acids. Germline trimming cut 4 bases from V and 6 bases from J; bases unmatched to any gene: 9. The CDR3 DNA reads TGTGCCAGCAGCTCCTACGACAGGGGGGACAATGGCTACACCTTC. This gives the protein CASSSYDRGDNGYTF.

V is TRBV7-8 and J is TRBJ1-5, with D tentatively TRBD1 (5 bases). CDR3 length: 15 residues. V gave up 5 bases and J gave up 3 bases, with 14 bases separating them. Germline loops: CDR1 SGHVS, CDR2 FQNEAQ. The CDR3 DNA follows: TGTGCCAGCAGCCTATATCAGGGTCCCAATCAGCCCCAGCATTTT. The encoded protein is CASSLYQGPNQPQHF.

J is TRBJ1-1 and V is TRBV13, with a tentative D call TRBD1 (5 bases). V was shortened by 5 bases and J by 5 bases, with 15 bases between the two germline ends. The germline V gene encodes CDR1 PRHDT and CDR2 FYEKMQ (reference sequence). This CDR3 is 14 amino acids long. CDR3 in amino acids: CASSQIREGTEAFF. CDR3 in DNA: TGTGCCAGCAGCCAAATCAGGGAGGGAACTGAAGCTTTCTTT.

This chain links TRBV6-6 with TRBJ1-5; no clear D gene. In germline, CDR1 is MNHNY, CDR2 SVGAGI (reference sequence). V dropped 0 bases and J dropped 6 bases, with 9 bases sitting between them. There are 14 residues in the CDR3. The CDR3 bases are TGTGCCAGCAGTTACTCGGAGAGTGGTCAGCCCCAGCATTTT. It yields the protein CASSYSESGQPQHF.

The CDR3: CASSQLETQYF. CDR3 DNA: TGTGCCAGCAGCCAACTCGAGACCCAGTACTTC. V and J are TRBV6-6 and TRBJ2-5; D not resolved. The V gene lost 6 bases and the J gene lost 5 bases, with 7 bases spanning the gap. CDR1 MNHNY and CDR2 SVGAGI come from the germline V gene (reference sequence). The CDR3 is 11 residues long.

This clone was detected a few times. V and J are TRBV7-8 and TRBJ1-5; the D is unclear. Germline V CDR1 and CDR2: SGHVS, FQNEAQ. This CDR3 contains 14 residues. The ends were cut back, 3 bases at V and 4 bases at J, with 10 bases in the middle. This CDR3 is CASSFGPRNQPQHF. The DNA for the CDR3 is TGTGCCAGCAGCTTCGGGCCCCGGAATCAGCCCCAGCATTTT.

The V call is TRBV6-6, the J call TRBJ1-2, with a weak D call TRBD1 (5 bases). The length of the CDR3 is 14 residues. The ends were cut back, 5 bases at V and 0 bases at J, with 10 bases in the middle. The germline CDR1 and CDR2 sequences are MNHNY and SVGAGI (reference sequence). CDR3 in amino acids: CASSRDGSNYGYTF. The CDR3 DNA follows: TGTGCCAGCAGTCGGGACGGCTCTAACTATGGCTACACCTTC.

The chain joins TRBV28 to TRBJ1-1; D perhaps matches TRBD1 (6 bases). The CDR3 is 12 residues long. V lost 2 bases and J 10 bases, leaving 11 bases between the germline ends. Looked up from germline, CDR1 is MDHEN and CDR2 is SYDVKM. The CDR3 DNA reads TGTGCCAGCAGTTTAGAGGGGGGGCTAGCTTTCTTT. Protein sequence: CASSLEGGLAFF.

This chain links TRBV4-1 with TRBJ1-1, with D unresolved. Per germline, CDR1 MGHRA and CDR2 YSYEKL. The V gene lost 0 bases and the J gene lost 5 bases, with 16 bases spanning the gap. CDR3 length equals 16 residues. For the CDR3, the DNA is TGCGCCAGCAGCCAAGACATGCGGCTAGTTTGGACTGAAGCTTTCTTT. Translated: CASSQDMRLVWTEAFF.

This clone has just one count. This sequence joins TRBV7-2 and TRBJ1-4; 7 bases align to TRBD1. Germline CDR1 SGHTA, CDR2 FQGNSA. J was trimmed by 4 bases and V by 5 bases; bases with no gene match: 4. The CDR3 extends over 14 amino acids. CDR3: CASSLQGFNEKLFF. DNA of the CDR3: TGTGCCAGCAGCCTACAGGGGTTTAATGAAAAACTGTTTTTT. The complete variable domain, with remaining parts taken from reference TRBV7-2 and TRBJ1-4, reads GAGVSQSPSNKVTEKGKDVELRCDPISGHTALYWYRQSLGQGLEFLIYFQGNSAPDKSGLPSDRFSAERTGGSVSTLTIQRTQQEDSAVYLCASSLQGFNEKLFFGSGTQLSVL.

This chain joins TRBV7-2 and TRBJ2-5; D may be TRBD1 (6 bases). The length of the CDR3 is 15 residues. The germline CDR1 and CDR2 sequences are SGHTA and FQGNSA. The germline V and J ends were trimmed by 4 bases and 4 bases, with 16 bases remaining between them. Here the CDR3 DNA reads TGTGCCAGCAGCTCCCAGTCTGGGGGCCGAGAGACCCAGTACTTC. Its translation is CASSSQSGGRETQYF.

The chain carries TRBV7-2 and TRBJ2-3, with 10 bases matching TRBD2. The J segment lost 2 bases and the V segment lost 6 bases, leaving 2 bases of the junction unmatched. This CDR3 contains 14 residues. Germline CDR1 and CDR2: SGHTA and FQGNSA. CDR3 sequence reads: CASRTSGNTDTQYF. CDR3 bases: TGTGCCAGCAGAACTAGCGGGAACACAGATACGCAGTATTTT. Variable domain in full (rest from reference TRBV7-2 and TRBJ2-3): GAGVSQSPSNKVTEKGKDVELRCDPISGHTALYWYRQSLGQGLEFLIYFQGNSAPDKSGLPSDRFSAERTGGSVSTLTIQRTQQEDSAVYLCASRTSGNTDTQYFGPGTRLTVL.

The chain is built from TRBV12-3 or TRBV12-4 and TRBJ2-5, with D unresolved. V lost 6 bases and J 4 bases, leaving 12 bases between the germline ends. The CDR3 is made up of 13 amino acids. The CDR3 reads CASSQRARETQYF. Here the CDR3 DNA reads TGTGCCAGCAGCCAAAGGGCGAGAGAGACCCAGTACTTC.

The chain is built from TRBV10-1 and TRBJ2-1; 12 bases are shared with TRBD2. The CDR3 spans 17 residues. Germline V gene data show CDR1 as WNHNN and CDR2 as SYGVQD (reference sequence). The ends lost 6 bases at V and 4 bases at J; junction bases unmatched: 10. The chain's CDR3 is CASRPGLAGCVYNEQFF. The CDR3 nucleotides read TGCGCCAGCAGACCCGGACTAGCGGGGTGCGTTTACAATGAGCAGTTCTTC.